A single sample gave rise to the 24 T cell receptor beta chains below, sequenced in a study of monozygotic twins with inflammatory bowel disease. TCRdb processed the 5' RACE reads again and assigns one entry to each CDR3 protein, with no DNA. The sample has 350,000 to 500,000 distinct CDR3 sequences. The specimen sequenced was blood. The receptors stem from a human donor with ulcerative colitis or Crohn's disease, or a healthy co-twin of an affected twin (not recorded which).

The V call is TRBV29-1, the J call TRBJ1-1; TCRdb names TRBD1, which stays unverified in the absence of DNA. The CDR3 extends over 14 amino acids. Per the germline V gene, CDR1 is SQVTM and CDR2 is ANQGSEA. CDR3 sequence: CSVETGVLGTEAFF.

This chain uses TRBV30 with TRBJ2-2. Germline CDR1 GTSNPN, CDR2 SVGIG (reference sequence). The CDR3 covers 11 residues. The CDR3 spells CAWSRGGELFF.

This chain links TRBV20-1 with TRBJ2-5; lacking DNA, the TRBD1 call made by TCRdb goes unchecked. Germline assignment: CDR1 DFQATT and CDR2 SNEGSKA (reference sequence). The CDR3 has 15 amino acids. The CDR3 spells CSARDKGAHEGTQYF.

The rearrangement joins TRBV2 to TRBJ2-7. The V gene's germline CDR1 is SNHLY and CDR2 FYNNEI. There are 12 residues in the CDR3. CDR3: CASSGDRYEQYF. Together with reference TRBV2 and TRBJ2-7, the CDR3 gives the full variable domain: EPEVTQTPSHQVTQMGQEVILRCVPISNHLYFYWYRQILGQKVEFLVSFYNNEISEKSEIFDDQFSVERPDGSNFTLKIRSTKLEDSAMYFCASSGDRYEQYFGPGTRLTVT.

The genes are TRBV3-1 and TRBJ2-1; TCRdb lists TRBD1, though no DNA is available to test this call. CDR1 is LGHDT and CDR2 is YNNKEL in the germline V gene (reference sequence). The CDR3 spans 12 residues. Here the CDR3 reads CASSRGISEQFF.

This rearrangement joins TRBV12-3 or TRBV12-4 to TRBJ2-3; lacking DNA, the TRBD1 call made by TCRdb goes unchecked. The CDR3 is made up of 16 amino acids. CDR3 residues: CASSFPWSGGLDTQYF.

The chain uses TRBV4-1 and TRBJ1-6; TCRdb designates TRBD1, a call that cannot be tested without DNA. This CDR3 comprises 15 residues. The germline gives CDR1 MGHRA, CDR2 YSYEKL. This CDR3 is CASSVGTPGSSPLHF.

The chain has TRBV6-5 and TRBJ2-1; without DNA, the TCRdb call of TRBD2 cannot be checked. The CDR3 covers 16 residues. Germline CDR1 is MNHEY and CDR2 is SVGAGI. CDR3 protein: CASSSNGLAGGNEQFF.

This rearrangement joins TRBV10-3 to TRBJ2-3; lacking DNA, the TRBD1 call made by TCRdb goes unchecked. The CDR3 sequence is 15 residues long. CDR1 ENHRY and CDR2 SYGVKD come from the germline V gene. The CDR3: CASSPGEGGTDTQYF.

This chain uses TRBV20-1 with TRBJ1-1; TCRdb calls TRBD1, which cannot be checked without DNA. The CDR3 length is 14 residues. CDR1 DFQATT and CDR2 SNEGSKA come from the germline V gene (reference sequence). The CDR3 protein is CSTKGSLWSTEAFF.

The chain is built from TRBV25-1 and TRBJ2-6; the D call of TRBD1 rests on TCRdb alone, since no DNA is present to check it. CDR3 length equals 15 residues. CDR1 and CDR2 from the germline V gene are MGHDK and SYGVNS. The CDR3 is CASETGGAGANVLTF.

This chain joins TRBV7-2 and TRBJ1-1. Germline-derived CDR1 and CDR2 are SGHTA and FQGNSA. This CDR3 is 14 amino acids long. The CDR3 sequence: CASSLAFRNTEAFF.

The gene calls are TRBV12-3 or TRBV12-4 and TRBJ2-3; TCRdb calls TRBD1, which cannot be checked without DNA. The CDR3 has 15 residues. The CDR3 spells CASGLFIGGPDTQYF.

The CDR3 loop reads CATSDFGTGPQHF. The chain is built from TRBV24-1 and TRBJ1-5; TCRdb selects TRBD1, and the lack of DNA leaves this call unchecked. Germline V gene lookup returns CDR1 KGHDR and CDR2 SFDVKD. There are 13 residues in the CDR3.

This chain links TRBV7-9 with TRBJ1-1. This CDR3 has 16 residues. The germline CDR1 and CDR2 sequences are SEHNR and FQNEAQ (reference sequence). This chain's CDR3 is CASSLQGDLTNTEAFF. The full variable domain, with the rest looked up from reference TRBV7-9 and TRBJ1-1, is DTGVSQNPRHKITKRGQNVTFRCDPISEHNRLYWYRQTLGQGPEFLTYFQNEAQLEKSRLLSDRFSAERPKGSFSTLEIQRTEQGDSAMYLCASSLQGDLTNTEAFFGQGTRLTVV.

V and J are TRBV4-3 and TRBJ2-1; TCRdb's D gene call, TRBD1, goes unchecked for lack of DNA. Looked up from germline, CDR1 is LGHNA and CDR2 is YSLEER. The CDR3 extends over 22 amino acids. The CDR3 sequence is CASSQERALPSPRDRGGNEQFF.

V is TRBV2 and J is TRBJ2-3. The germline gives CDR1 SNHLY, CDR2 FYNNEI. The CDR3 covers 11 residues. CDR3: CASYSQIGQYF.

The CDR3 reads CASSKYRRDRSSGYTF. The chain is built from TRBV21-1 and TRBJ1-2; lacking DNA, the TRBD1 call made by TCRdb goes unchecked. TRBV21-1 is a documented pseudogene. The CDR3 has 16 residues.

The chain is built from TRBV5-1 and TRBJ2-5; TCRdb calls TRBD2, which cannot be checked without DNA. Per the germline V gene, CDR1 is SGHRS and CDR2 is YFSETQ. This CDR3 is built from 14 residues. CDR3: CASSLGTSEETQYF.

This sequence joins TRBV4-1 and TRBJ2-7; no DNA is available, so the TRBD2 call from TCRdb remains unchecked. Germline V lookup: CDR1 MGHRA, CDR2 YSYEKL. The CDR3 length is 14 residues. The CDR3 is CASSPRLDTYEQYF.

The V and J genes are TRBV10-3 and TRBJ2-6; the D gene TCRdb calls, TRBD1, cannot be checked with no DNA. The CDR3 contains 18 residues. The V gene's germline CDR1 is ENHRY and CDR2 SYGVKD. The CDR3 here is CAISESQGHSSGANVLTF.

This chain's CDR3 is CASSQDEGEGTEAFF. This chain connects TRBV4-2 to TRBJ1-1. The CDR3 totals 15 residues. The germline V gene encodes CDR1 LGHNA and CDR2 YNFKEQ.

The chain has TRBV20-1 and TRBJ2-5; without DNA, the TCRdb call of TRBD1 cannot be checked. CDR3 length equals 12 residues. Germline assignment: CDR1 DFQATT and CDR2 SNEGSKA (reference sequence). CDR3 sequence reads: CSARHRGETQYF.

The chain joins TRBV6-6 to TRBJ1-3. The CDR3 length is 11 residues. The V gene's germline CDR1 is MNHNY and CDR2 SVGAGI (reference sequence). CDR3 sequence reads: CASSPSGTIYF.